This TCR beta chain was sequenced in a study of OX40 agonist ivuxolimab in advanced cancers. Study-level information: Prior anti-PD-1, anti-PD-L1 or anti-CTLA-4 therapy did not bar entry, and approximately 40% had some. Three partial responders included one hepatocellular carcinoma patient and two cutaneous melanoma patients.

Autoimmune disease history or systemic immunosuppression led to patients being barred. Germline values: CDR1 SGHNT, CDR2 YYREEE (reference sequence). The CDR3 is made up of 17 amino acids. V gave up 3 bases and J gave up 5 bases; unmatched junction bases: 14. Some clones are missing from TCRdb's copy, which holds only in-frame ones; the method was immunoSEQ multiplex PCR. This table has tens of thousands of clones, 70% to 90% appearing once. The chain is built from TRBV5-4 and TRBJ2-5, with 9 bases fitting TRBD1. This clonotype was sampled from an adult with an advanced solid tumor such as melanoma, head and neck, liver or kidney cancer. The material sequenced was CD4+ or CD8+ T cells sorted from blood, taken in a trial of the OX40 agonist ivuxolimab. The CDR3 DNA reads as TGTGCCAGCAGCTCCACGAACACGGGCGGGACAGGGGAGACCCAGTACTTC. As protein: CASSSTNTGGTGETQYF. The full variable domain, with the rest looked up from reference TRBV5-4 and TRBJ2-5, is ETGVTQSPTHLIKTRGQQVTLRCSSQSGHNTVSWYQQALGQGPQFIFQYYREEENGRGNFPPRFSGLQFPNYSSELNVNALELDDSALYLCASSSTNTGGTGETQYFGPGTRLLVL.